The clone carrying this T cell receptor (beta chain) was detected only a few times. Antigen specificity is unknown. They built TCR cDNA with 5'RACE template switching, a step that put in a universal primer site and UMIs. TCRdb fed the 5' RACE reads into MiXCR, producing one record per CDR3 protein. The table lists 350,000 to 450,000 distinct CDR3 sequences, more than 5.5% of them singletons. This CDR3 has 13 residues. Germline V gene sequence: CDR1 MDHEN, CDR2 SYDVKM. With 4 bases removed from V and 9 bases from J, the gap between germline ends came to 13 bases. This sample stems from a study of T cells after yellow fever vaccination. The overall study: Low-cell-number fractions underwent preparation using SMART-Seq v4 Ultra Low Input.

Findings and caveats of the study: Clones that expanded after primary vaccination mostly reappeared after the booster (just under 98% CD4, roughly 90% CD8). CD4 and CD8 compartments shared a small share of clonotypes, likely from convergent recombination.

This rearrangement joins TRBV28 to TRBJ2-1; D not resolved. The TCR originated in a young man who received the YFV17D yellow fever vaccine. Sequenced material: PBMCs, taken 5 days after the yellow fever booster vaccination. CDR3 in DNA: TGTGCCAGCAGTTCCCCCCTTGTTAGTGAGCAGTTCTTC. Translating gives CASSSPLVSEQFF.